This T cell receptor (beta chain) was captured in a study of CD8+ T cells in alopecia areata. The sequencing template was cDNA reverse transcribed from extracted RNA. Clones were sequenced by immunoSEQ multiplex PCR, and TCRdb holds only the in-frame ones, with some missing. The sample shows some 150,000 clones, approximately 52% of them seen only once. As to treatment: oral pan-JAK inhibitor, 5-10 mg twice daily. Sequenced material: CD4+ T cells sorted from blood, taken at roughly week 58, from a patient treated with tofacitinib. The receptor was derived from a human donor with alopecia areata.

The CDR3 sequence is CAWRKYMNTEAFF. The CDR3 nucleotides read TGTGCCTGGAGGAAGTACATGAACACTGAAGCTTTCTTT. The V gene is TRBV30, the J gene TRBJ1-1; D is unresolved. This CDR3 is built from 13 residues. V lost 3 bases to trimming and J lost 0 bases, with 8 bases between them. In germline, CDR1 is GTSNPN, CDR2 SVGIG (reference sequence).